This T cell receptor beta chain was obtained from a study of T cells in Graves' hyperthyroidism and ophthalmopathy (dated by TCRdb to between 2018 and 2021). For context, the study as a whole: Peripheral blood samples were taken at initial diagnosis, before any treatment was given. The paper reports TCR Vbeta CDR3 sequencing of roughly 140 peripheral blood samples: fewer than 50 ophthalmopathy, approximately 74 hyperthyroidism and some 17 progressor patients. To identify TCR V-J signatures that set the groups apart, the researchers used a discovery cohort of 100 patients, made up of around 40 with Graves' ophthalmopathy and 55 to 65 with stable Graves' hyperthyroidism. The roughly 91 discovery patients were randomly divided into training and test sets at a 7:3 ratio. After sampling, hyperthyroidism patients received methimazole starting at 30 mg daily, and ophthalmopathy patients received high-dose intravenous methylprednisolone. In about six Graves' hyperthyroidism patients, the study also compared T-cell repertoires from thyroid tissue with T-cell repertoires from blood. Prospective prediction of ophthalmopathy was tested in an independent validation cohort of approximately 19 hyperthyroidism patients and around 16 patients who later progressed to ophthalmopathy. General conclusions and limits of the study: Ophthalmopathy was separated from stable hyperthyroidism by a 13 V-J signature model, with about 86% sensitivity and about 81% specificity obtained in cross-validation and 80%/75% obtained in testing. Most expanded thyroid clonotypes (frequency above 0.001) were also found in blood, which suggests that blood repertoires may mirror thyroid immune responses. In validation, the model predicted progression to ophthalmopathy with roughly 70% sensitivity and around 72% specificity, a median of about 6 months before onset. Sample size was not statistically predetermined, and investigators were not blinded to group allocation.

The TCR beta CDR3 regions were amplified from the RNA transcripts. The TCR CDR3 was subjected to a first round of RT-PCR using the HTBI primer set and the Qiagen OneStep RT-PCR kit. Libraries were constructed in a second round of multiplex PCR, after which size selection and purification were performed. Sequencing of the libraries was done on an Illumina HiSeq2000 using paired-end 100 bp reads. The original methods were these. SOAPnuke was used to process the raw data, throwing out any read that contained adapters or uncalled bases, had a mean Phred below 15, or lacked an exact constant-primer or identifier match. High-quality paired reads were merged with COPE v1.2.5, and unique nucleotide sequences were defined as clonotypes. MiTCR v1.1 was used to align clonotypes to the IMGT TRBV, TRBD and TRBJ reference segments. The analysis was restricted to V-J combinations with a frequency above 0.0001, which together covered 99% to 99.2% of the repertoires. The TCS score was defined as the ratio of F50 (clonal expansion) to E x V (chaos), calculated using BLOSUM62-based TCRdist between CDR3 peptides within each V-J. Welch's t-statistics and random forest reduced some 510 V-J features to around 14, which were used in a naive Bayes classifier (R e1071). Thyroid-blood repertoire similarity was quantified with the Morisita-Horn index. In-frame beta chains were kept once TCRdb had trimmed the public reads at Q25 with fastp and called clones with MiXCR. Each entry merges the rows of one CDR3 protein and shows their most common DNA and genes. Here the V and J calls rest on TCRdb's processing, not on the authors' analysis. Within this sample are 750,000 to 950,000 distinct CDR3 sequences, with about 38% of them counted one time only. The ten top clones hold 7% to 10% of the sample.

With respect to this clonotype: The antigen it binds to is not known. Base qualities are not provided; no much larger clone lies one nucleotide away.

A patient counted as having stable Graves' hyperthyroidism if no progression to ophthalmopathy occurred over 18 months of follow-up. Hyperthyroidism patients were aged 18 to 65 years and newly diagnosed, with disease duration of less than 2 months. Patients with uncontrolled infections, other autoimmune diseases, pregnancy or lactation were excluded. Diagnoses were established on the basis of clinical symptoms, serum thyroxine and TRAb, thyroid ultrasound, and orbital computed tomography. PBMCs were separated from under 11 ml of fresh peripheral blood using Ficoll-Paque density gradient centrifugation. Trizol reagent was used to extract total RNA, and RNA quality was then checked on an Agilent 2100 Bioanalyzer. V and J lose 1 base and 2 bases, and a span of 12 bases separates them. The CDR1 and CDR2 encoded by the germline V gene are LGHNA and YNFKEQ. Spanning cysteine to phenylalanine, the CDR3 consists of 15 amino acids. Kept here is only the CDR3 DNA, which spans 45 bases and is read in frame from base 1.

Recombination linked TRBV4-2 to TRBJ2-7; the D gene is perhaps TRBD1, from 5 matching bases. The specimen sequenced was blood. This sequence was found in a man younger than 30 with Graves' hyperthyroidism. The sequenced DNA: TGTGCCAGCAGCCAAGTAACAGGAGAGACCTACGAGCAGTACTTC. It specifies CASSQVTGETYEQYF.